Listed below are T cell receptor beta chains from one sample, sequenced in a study of cytomegalovirus exposure and HLA in healthy donors. Sequencing was performed with immunoSEQ multiplex PCR; in TCRdb, only in-frame clones are kept and a portion is missing. The table shows around 200,000 clones, with around 81% occurring only once. The sample was PBMCs. All receptors derive from a woman in her late teens or twenties in good health and CMV-seropositive. Each CDR3 is given with its conserved first and last residue. The order of the fields is D gene, V gene, CDR3 length, J gene, clone size, CDR3 protein, CDR3 DNA. D genes are given only for firm matches. Clone size appears in some rows only: once, few, many, or a class for an expanded clone.

>-|TRBV11-2|13|TRBJ2-7|few
CASSSISAYEQYF
TGTGCCAGCAGCAGCATCAGCGCCTACGAGCAGTACTTC
>TRBD2|TRBV27|16|TRBJ2-1|-
CASSPVRLAAYNEQFF
TGTGCCAGCAGTCCCGTGCGACTAGCGGCTTACAATGAGCAGTTCTTC
>TRBD1|TRBV27|18|TRBJ1-5|-
CASSLSSGGQGGNQPQHF
TGTGCCAGCAGTTTATCAAGCGGGGGACAGGGGGGCAATCAGCCCCAGCATTTT
>-|TRBV7-9|14|TRBJ2-2|-
CASSSSPGTGELFF
TGTGCCAGCAGCTCAAGCCCGGGGACCGGGGAGCTGTTTTTT
>-|TRBV5-1|15|TRBJ1-1|few
CASSLESGVNTEAFF
TGCGCCAGCAGCTTGGAATCGGGGGTGAACACTGAAGCTTTCTTT
>TRBD1|TRBV15|15|TRBJ1-1|-
CATSRTGGLGTEAFF
TGTGCCACCAGCAGGACAGGGGGCTTAGGCACTGAAGCTTTCTTT
>-|TRBV27|15|TRBJ1-2|few
CASSLSPGPGYGYTF
TGTGCCAGCAGTTTATCCCCAGGGCCCGGCTATGGCTACACCTTC
>-|TRBV5-1|12|TRBJ2-3|-
CASSLARDTQYF
TGCGCCAGCAGCTTGGCTAGGGATACGCAGTATTTT
>TRBD1|TRBV27|14|TRBJ1-2|-
CASSLGRGVGGYTF
TGTGCCAGCAGTTTAGGCAGGGGGGTGGGAGGCTACACCTTC
>TRBD2|TRBV27|15|TRBJ2-1|-
CASLGSGGARNEQFF
TGTGCCAGCTTAGGTAGCGGGGGGGCGAGGAATGAGCAGTTCTTC
>TRBD1|TRBV5-4|15|TRBJ2-7|-
CASSIPGTGGDEQYF
TGTGCCAGCTCAATACCCGGGACAGGGGGCGACGAGCAGTACTTC
>TRBD1|TRBV10-3|15|TRBJ1-6|-
CAISRTRQGNSPLHF
TGTGCCATCAGTAGGACCAGACAGGGTAATTCACCCCTCCACTTT
>-|TRBV19|17|TRBJ1-1|-
CASSMVKMGRKNTEAFF
TGTGCCAGTAGTATGGTTAAAATGGGGCGGAAGAACACTGAAGCTTTCTTT
>-|TRBV5-1|14|TRBJ2-2|-
CASSLMFFTGELFF
TGCGCCAGCAGCTTGATGTTCTTCACCGGGGAGCTGTTTTTT
>TRBD2|TRBV9|16|TRBJ2-1|-
CASSANGLALSNEQFF
TGTGCCAGCAGCGCCAATGGACTAGCGCTGAGTAATGAGCAGTTCTTC
>-|TRBV5-1|14|TRBJ2-7|-
CASSLGTPPPEQYF
TGCGCCAGCAGCTTGGGAACTCCGCCCCCCGAGCAGTACTTC
>-|TRBV15|14|TRBJ1-4|-
CATSGRRGGEKLFF
TGTGCCACCAGCGGGAGGAGGGGAGGTGAAAAACTGTTTTTT
>-|TRBV10-3|15|TRBJ2-1|-
CAISETGSSYNEQFF
TGTGCCATCAGTGAGACAGGGAGCTCCTACAATGAGCAGTTCTTC
>TRBD1|TRBV7-2|16|TRBJ1-4|-
CASSLATGTGAEKLFF
TGTGCCAGCAGCTTAGCGACCGGGACAGGGGCTGAAAAACTGTTTTTT
>TRBD2|TRBV27|17|TRBJ2-5|-
CASSPLLGSGGPGTQYF
TGTGCCAGCAGTCCCCTATTGGGTAGCGGGGGACCCGGGACCCAGTACTTC
>-|TRBV7-8|16|TRBJ1-1|-
CASTEVAGVVNTEAFF
TGTGCCAGCACGGAGGTGGCAGGGGTGGTGAACACTGAAGCTTTCTTT
>TRBD1|TRBV13|17|TRBJ2-3|once
CASGGQGAHEVPDTQYF
TGTGCCAGCGGGGGACAGGGGGCGCATGAGGTGCCAGATACGCAGTATTTT
>-|TRBV5-4|15|TRBJ1-2|-
CASSFGRETNYGYTF
TGTGCCAGCAGCTTTGGGAGGGAGACTAACTATGGCTACACCTTC
>TRBD2|TRBV6-1|12|TRBJ2-7|-
CASSDSGFEQYF
TGTGCCAGCAGTGATAGCGGGTTCGAGCAGTACTTC
>-|TRBV7-2|12|TRBJ2-5|few
CASSLEEETQYF
TGTGCCAGCAGCTTGGAGGAAGAGACCCAGTACTTC
>-|TRBV5-1|14|TRBJ1-2|-
CASSLVAGLEGYTF
TGCGCCAGCAGCTTGGTTGCAGGACTTGAGGGCTACACCTTC
>-|TRBV28|14|TRBJ1-1|-
CASSLSKMNTEAFF
TGTGCCAGCAGTTTGTCAAAAATGAACACTGAAGCTTTCTTT
>-|TRBV9|14|TRBJ1-2|-
CASSVVGGMGGYTF
TGTGCCAGCAGCGTAGTTGGAGGGATGGGAGGCTACACCTTC
>-|TRBV4-2|16|TRBJ1-1|-
CASSQDQGVRGDEAFF
TGTGCCAGCAGCCAAGATCAAGGTGTCAGGGGAGATGAAGCTTTCTTT
>-|TRBV6-4|15|TRBJ2-1|-
CASSVKWGDYNEQFF
TGTGCCAGCAGTGTTAAGTGGGGGGATTACAATGAGCAGTTCTTC
>TRBD2|TRBV6-5|15|TRBJ2-1|-
CASSYSSGDYNEQFF
TGTGCCAGCAGTTACTCTAGCGGGGACTACAATGAGCAGTTCTTC
>-|TRBV6-5|12|TRBJ2-7|-
CASSNAAYEQYF
TGTGCCAGCAGTAACGCAGCCTACGAGCAGTACTTC
>-|TRBV11-3|13|TRBJ2-2|few
CASSFTTTGELFF
TGTGCCAGCAGCTTTACAACCACCGGGGAGCTGTTTTTT